The 17 T cell receptor beta chains in this list originate from one sample, sequenced in a study of T cells after yellow fever vaccination. TCRdb called the 5' RACE reads again in MiXCR, with one record for every CDR3 protein. The data show 450,000 to 550,000 distinct CDR3 sequences, 21% seen once. The sample consisted of PBMCs, taken roughly 20 days after the first yellow fever vaccination. The receptors come from a man younger than 35 who received the YFV17D yellow fever vaccine.

J is TRBJ2-7 and V is TRBV3-1; the D is unclear. This CDR3 spans 15 amino acids. Germline-derived CDR1 and CDR2 are LGHDT and YNNKEL (reference sequence). The V end was cut by 0 bases, the J end by 6 bases, with 15 bases between. CDR3 DNA: TGTGCCAGCAGCCAAGACAGTAGCCCTCTTTTCGAGCAGTACTTC. Amino acid sequence: CASSQDSSPLFEQYF.

V usage is TRBV12-3 or TRBV12-4 and J usage is TRBJ1-5; D is unclear. The V end lost 6 bases, the J end lost 3 bases, and 12 bases lay between the germline ends. The CDR3 contains 14 residues. Written as DNA, the CDR3 is TGTGCCAGCAGAAACGGGATCCTCAATCAGCCCCAGCATTTT. Translated: CASRNGILNQPQHF.

This clonotype was seen more than once but under ten times. This rearrangement joins TRBV29-1 to TRBJ2-3, with D unclear. This CDR3 has 11 residues. Trimming stripped 4 bases from V and 5 bases from J, with 7 bases between. Germline V gene data show CDR1 as SQVTM and CDR2 as ANQGSEA. For the CDR3, the DNA is TGCAGCGTTGGTAGTGGAGATACGCAGTATTTT. It encodes CSVGSGDTQYF.

V gene TRBV15 combines with J gene TRBJ1-3, with 7 bases fitting TRBD1. The length of the CDR3 is 15 residues. Trimming at V came to 5 bases and at J to 5 bases, leaving 9 bases not matched to a gene. The germline V gene encodes CDR1 LNHNV and CDR2 YYDKDF (reference sequence). CDR3 amino acids: CATSYDRALRNTIYF. CDR3 nucleotides: TGTGCCACCAGCTACGACAGGGCGTTGAGAAACACCATATATTTT.

This clonotype was seen ten or more times. This chain links TRBV5-1 with TRBJ2-1; the D is unclear. Between the trimmed V and J ends, which lost 7 bases and 0 bases, there was a span of 11 bases. This CDR3 comprises 14 residues. Per the germline V gene, CDR1 is SGHRS and CDR2 is YFSETQ. This chain's CDR3 is CASQALSSYNEQFF. As DNA, the CDR3 is TGCGCCAGCCAGGCCCTGAGCTCCTACAATGAGCAGTTCTTC.

The chain combines TRBV18 with TRBJ1-2, with D tentatively TRBD1 (6 bases). This CDR3 region has 17 residues. CDR1 and CDR2 (germline): KGHSH, LQKENI. The germline V and J ends were trimmed by 3 bases and 8 bases, with 25 bases remaining between them. The CDR3 DNA is TGTGCCAGCTCACCCCAAACCCTTAGGACAGAATTTTCGGGCTACACCTTC. As protein: CASSPQTLRTEFSGYTF.

In this sample, this clonotype turned up a few times. This sequence joins TRBV7-9 and TRBJ1-2, with D hard to call. The CDR3 loop spans 12 amino acids. V shed 1 base and J shed 12 bases, with 12 bases lying between them. CDR1 and CDR2 from the germline V gene are SEHNR and FQNEAQ (reference sequence). CDR3: CASSLEISSNTF. DNA for the CDR3: TGTGCCAGCAGCTTAGAGATTAGTAGTAACACCTTC. Looking up the rest from reference TRBV7-9 and TRBJ1-2 gives the full variable domain: DTGVSQNPRHKITKRGQNVTFRCDPISEHNRLYWYRQTLGQGPEFLTYFQNEAQLEKSRLLSDRFSAERPKGSFSTLEIQRTEQGDSAMYLCASSLEISSNTFGSGTRLTVV.

This clonotype has more than one count but fewer than ten. The CDR3 sequence: CASSVFGVGNGELFF. The CDR3 DNA follows: TGTGCCAGCAGTGTTTTTGGGGTGGGGAACGGGGAGCTGTTTTTT. V usage is TRBV2 and J usage is TRBJ2-2, with D uncertain. In germline, CDR1 is SNHLY, CDR2 FYNNEI. Trimming shortened V by 4 bases and J by 7 bases, and 16 bases separated the two germline ends. This CDR3 comprises 15 residues.

This clonotype was seen a few times. The chain joins TRBV28 to TRBJ2-3; TRBD2 matches 9 bases. The germline V gene encodes CDR1 MDHEN and CDR2 SYDVKM. This CDR3 contains 16 residues. J was trimmed by 0 bases and V by 5 bases; bases with no gene match: 6. CDR3 sequence reads: CASSVAGALSTDTQYF. CDR3 DNA: TGTGCCAGCAGTGTAGCGGGGGCTCTGAGCACAGATACGCAGTATTTT.

This clonotype was detected a few times. The rearrangement uses TRBV18 and TRBJ2-7, with D hard to call. Trimming removed 6 bases from V and 1 base from J, with 16 bases in between. Germline CDR1 KGHSH, CDR2 LQKENI. This CDR3 region has 15 residues. This chain's CDR3 is CASSSTNGPSYEQYF. The CDR3, as DNA: TGTGCCAGCTCGTCGACCAACGGGCCGTCCTACGAGCAGTACTTC.

This clonotype came up a few times. This chain uses TRBV2 with TRBJ1-2; no reliable D call. Germline values: CDR1 SNHLY, CDR2 FYNNEI. Deletions cut 9 bases from V and 4 bases from J, with 18 bases between. The CDR3 sequence is 14 residues long. In DNA, the CDR3 is TGTGCCAGGACGAGAAGGAGTCAGGCCTATGGCTACACCTTC. Translated: CARTRRSQAYGYTF.

A few counts support this clonotype. The chain is built from TRBV9 and TRBJ2-2; tentative D call: TRBD2 (7 bases). Trimming took 2 bases from V and 0 from J, leaving 14 bases between them. Germline CDR1 SGDLS, CDR2 YYNGEE. The length of the CDR3 is 17 residues. The CDR3 nucleotides are TGTGCCAGCAGCGTTTTCGGCGGGGGCGCGAACACCGGGGAGCTGTTTTTT. It is translated as CASSVFGGGANTGELFF.

This clonotype has more than one count but fewer than ten. This chain uses TRBV11-3 with TRBJ1-6; TRBD1 is a possible D gene (5 bases). Between the trimmed V and J ends, which lost 4 bases and 0 bases, there was a span of 19 bases. The CDR3 runs to 19 residues. Germline lookup yields CDR1 SGHNT and CDR2 YENEEA. The CDR3 here is CASSSTLGQGPSYNSPLHF. As DNA, the CDR3 is TGTGCCAGCAGCTCAACATTGGGTCAGGGTCCCTCCTATAATTCACCCCTCCACTTT.

This clonotype has only a few counts. Here the CDR3 DNA reads TGTGCCAGCAGCTTAAGCGCGAAAGAGACCCAGTACTTC. It translates to CASSLSAKETQYF. V and J are TRBV11-2 and TRBJ2-5; the D is unclear. With 2 bases removed from V and 3 bases from J, the gap between germline ends came to 7 bases. Germline V CDR1 and CDR2: SGHAT, FQNNGV. This CDR3 has 13 amino acids.

The chain couples TRBV5-1 to TRBJ2-1; D perhaps matches TRBD1 (6 bases). Germline-derived CDR1 and CDR2 are SGHRS and YFSETQ. Trimming took off 5 bases at V and 7 bases at J, with 16 bases between the two ends. This CDR3 has 14 amino acids. CDR3 sequence: CASREDSLGNEQFF. In DNA, the CDR3 is TGCGCCAGCAGGGAGGACAGCCTCGGTAATGAGCAGTTCTTC.

The chain links TRBV11-2 to TRBJ2-7; 8 positions match TRBD1. With 4 bases clipped from V and 3 bases from J, the junction kept 11 bases outside the gene matches. This CDR3 has 16 residues. Germline V gene data show CDR1 as SGHAT and CDR2 as FQNNGV. CDR3 region: CASSSIGTGHYYEQYF. The DNA for the CDR3 is TGTGCCAGCAGCTCGATTGGGACAGGTCATTACTACGAGCAGTACTTC.

The chain combines TRBV4-1 with TRBJ2-5; 9 bases line up with TRBD1. CDR3 length: 14 amino acids. The V gene's germline CDR1 is MGHRA and CDR2 YSYEKL. The ends lost 3 bases at V and 6 bases at J; junction bases unmatched: 5. The chain's CDR3 is CASSHRDREKTQYF. The CDR3 DNA follows: TGCGCCAGCAGCCACCGGGACAGGGAGAAGACCCAGTACTTC.